The 11 T cell receptor beta chains presented below share a single source sample, sequenced in a study of cytomegalovirus exposure and HLA in healthy donors. 13 Jbeta primers and 60 Vbeta primers were used for the PCR. TCRdb's table, derived via immunoSEQ multiplex PCR, lists solely in-frame clones and lacks some. This table holds some 150,000 clones, almost 85% found once. The specimen was PBMCs. These receptors originate from a man aged 30-40 years in good health and CMV-seropositive.

The table lists this clone with a count of one. CDR3 amino acids: CAISARPEDGYTF. The DNA for the CDR3 is TGTGCCATCAGTGCTCGGCCAGAGGATGGCTACACCTTC. This chain links TRBV10-3 with TRBJ1-2; D unresolved. Between the trimmed V and J ends, which lost 4 bases and 6 bases, there was a span of 12 bases. CDR1 is ENHRY and CDR2 is SYGVKD in the germline V gene. The CDR3 has 13 residues.

The CDR3 loop reads CASSLGAFTDTQYF. The CDR3 nucleotides read TGTGCCAGCAGCTTAGGAGCGTTCACAGATACGCAGTATTTT. V is TRBV7-9 and J is TRBJ2-3; no firm D call. Trimming pared 1 base from V and 2 bases from J, leaving 7 bases between. The CDR3 covers 14 residues. The germline V gene encodes CDR1 SEHNR and CDR2 FQNEAQ (reference sequence). Using reference TRBV7-9 and TRBJ2-3 for the parts outside the CDR3, the full variable domain is DTGVSQNPRHKITKRGQNVTFRCDPISEHNRLYWYRQTLGQGPEFLTYFQNEAQLEKSRLLSDRFSAERPKGSFSTLEIQRTEQGDSAMYLCASSLGAFTDTQYFGPGTRLTVL.

This chain uses TRBV7-9 with TRBJ1-5; D not certain. This CDR3 spans 12 amino acids. Germline CDR1 and CDR2: SEHNR and FQNEAQ (reference sequence). The ends were cut back, 1 base at V and 6 bases at J, with 4 bases in the middle. CDR3 in amino acids: CASSLGAQPQHF. CDR3 coding DNA: TGTGCCAGCAGCTTAGGGGCTCAGCCCCAGCATTTT.

This clone appeared once. The chain recombines TRBV12-5 with TRBJ2-5; 7 bases fit TRBD2. Germline assignment: CDR1 LGHNT and CDR2 FRNRAP. V lost 5 bases, J lost 6 bases, and 9 bases stayed unmatched. The CDR3 sequence is 14 residues long. CDR3 loop: CASGPDGGRKTQYF. Written as DNA, the CDR3 is TGTGCTAGTGGTCCCGACGGGGGGAGAAAGACCCAGTACTTC.

The rearrangement uses TRBV7-3 and TRBJ2-2, with a possible D match to TRBD2 (6 bases). Trimming took 4 bases from V and 3 from J, leaving 12 bases between them. The CDR3 is made up of 15 amino acids. Germline V gene sequence: CDR1 SGHTA, CDR2 FQGTGA. The CDR3 loop is CASSSRPGDTGELFF. The DNA of the CDR3 is TGTGCCAGCAGCTCCAGACCGGGAGACACCGGGGAGCTGTTTTTT.

The CDR3 bases are TGCGCCAGCAGCTCGGGCGGGCGCGAGATAAACGAGCAGTACTTC. It codes for CASSSGGREINEQYF. The chain is built from TRBV5-1 and TRBJ2-7, with D perhaps matching TRBD2 (5 bases). V lost 3 bases and J 5 bases, leaving 18 bases between the germline ends. Looked up from germline, CDR1 is SGHRS and CDR2 is YFSETQ. The CDR3 contains 15 residues.

This clone was detected once. The V gene is TRBV7-3, the J gene TRBJ2-7; the D gene is possibly TRBD2 (6 bases). The CDR3 is 18 amino acids. The germline V gene encodes CDR1 SGHTA and CDR2 FQGTGA. V lost 0 bases and J 0 bases, leaving 18 bases between the germline ends. The CDR3 nucleotides are TGTGCCAGCAGCTTAACAATGGTGAGGGCGGGACCCTCCTACGAGCAGTACTTC. Translated: CASSLTMVRAGPSYEQYF. The whole variable domain, remainder taken from reference TRBV7-3 and TRBJ2-7, is GAGVSQTPSNKVTEKGKYVELRCDPISGHTALYWYRQSLGQGPEFLIYFQGTGAADDSGLPNDRFFAVRPEGSVSTLKIQRTERGDSAVYLCASSLTMVRAGPSYEQYFGPGTRLTVT.

About this clone: The junction departs from germline at one end; a sequencing error may be responsible. The chain is built from TRBV19 and TRBJ2-7, with 9 bases lining up with TRBD1. This CDR3 is built from 11 residues. The germline gives CDR1 LNHDA, CDR2 SQIVND (reference sequence). CDR3 nucleotides: TGTGCCAGTAGTGTCCGGGACAGGGTGGACTTC. Protein sequence: CASSVRDRVDF.

The rearrangement uses TRBV25-1 and TRBJ2-1, with TRBD1 matching 7 bases. The CDR3 length is 14 residues. In germline, CDR1 is MGHDK, CDR2 SYGVNS. Unmatched junction bases numbered 12, after V lost 7 bases and J lost 9 bases. CDR3 protein: CASTSTDRAAEQFF. The CDR3, as DNA: TGTGCCAGCACTTCGACTGACAGGGCAGCTGAGCAGTTCTTC.

V usage is TRBV11-2 and J usage is TRBJ2-7; 8 bases agree with TRBD1. The CDR3 has 12 amino acids. Trimming cost V 8 bases and J 7 bases; bases outside gene matches: 7. CDR1 and CDR2 (germline): SGHAT, FQNNGV. The CDR3 region has the DNA TGTGCCAGCCTCCAGGGGGCAGGGGAGCAGTACTTC. Translating it yields CASLQGAGEQYF.

The chain is built from TRBV28 and TRBJ2-5, with no clear D. This CDR3 is 12 amino acids long. Trimming took 8 bases from V and 2 from J, leaving 9 bases between them. Looked up from germline, CDR1 is MDHEN and CDR2 is SYDVKM. The CDR3 nucleotides read TGTGCCAGCCCCGACAATCAAGAGACCCAGTACTTC. It specifies CASPDNQETQYF. Using reference TRBV28 and TRBJ2-5 for the parts outside the CDR3, the full variable domain is DVKVTQSSRYLVKRTGEKVFLECVQDMDHENMFWYRQDPGLGLRLIYFSYDVKMKEKGDIPEGYSVSREKKERFSLILESASTNQTSMYLCASPDNQETQYFGPGTRLLVL.